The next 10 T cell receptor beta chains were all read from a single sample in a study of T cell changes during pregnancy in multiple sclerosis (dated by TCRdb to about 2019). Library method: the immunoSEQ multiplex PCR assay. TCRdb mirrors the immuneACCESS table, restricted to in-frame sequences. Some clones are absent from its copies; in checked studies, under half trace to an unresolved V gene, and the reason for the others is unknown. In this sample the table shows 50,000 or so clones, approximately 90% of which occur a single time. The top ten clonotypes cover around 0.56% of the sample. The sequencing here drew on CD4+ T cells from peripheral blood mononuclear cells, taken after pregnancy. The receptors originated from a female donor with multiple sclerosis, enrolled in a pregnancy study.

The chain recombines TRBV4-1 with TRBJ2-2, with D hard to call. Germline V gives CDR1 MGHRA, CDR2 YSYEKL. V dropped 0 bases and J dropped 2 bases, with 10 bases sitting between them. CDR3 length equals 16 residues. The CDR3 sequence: CASSQEHEVNTGELFF. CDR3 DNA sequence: TGCGCCAGCAGCCAAGAGCACGAGGTTAACACCGGGGAGCTGTTTTTT.

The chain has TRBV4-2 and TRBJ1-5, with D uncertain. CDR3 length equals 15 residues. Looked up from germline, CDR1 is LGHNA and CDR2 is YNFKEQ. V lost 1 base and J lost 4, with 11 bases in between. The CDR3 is CASSQGLEINQPQHF. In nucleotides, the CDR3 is TGTGCCAGCAGCCAAGGGTTGGAGATTAATCAGCCCCAGCATTTT.

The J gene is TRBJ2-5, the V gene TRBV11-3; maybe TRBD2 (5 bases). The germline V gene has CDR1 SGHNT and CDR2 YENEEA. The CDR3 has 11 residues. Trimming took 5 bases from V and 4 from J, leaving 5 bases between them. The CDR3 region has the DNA TGTGCCAGCAGCCGGGGAGAGACCCAGTACTTC. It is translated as CASSRGETQYF.

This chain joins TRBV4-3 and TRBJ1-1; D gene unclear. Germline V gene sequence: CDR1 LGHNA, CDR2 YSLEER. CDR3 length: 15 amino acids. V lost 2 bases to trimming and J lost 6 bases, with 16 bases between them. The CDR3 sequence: CASSQKRGYSAEAFF. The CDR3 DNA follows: TGCGCCAGCAGCCAAAAGAGAGGGTATTCGGCTGAAGCTTTCTTT.

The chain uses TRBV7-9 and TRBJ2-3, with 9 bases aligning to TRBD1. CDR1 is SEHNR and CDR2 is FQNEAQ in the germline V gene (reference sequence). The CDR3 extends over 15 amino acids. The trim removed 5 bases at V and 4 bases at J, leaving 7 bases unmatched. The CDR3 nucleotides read TGTGCCAGCAGCGCCCGGGACAGGGTTTCAGATACGCAGTATTTT. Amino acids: CASSARDRVSDTQYF.

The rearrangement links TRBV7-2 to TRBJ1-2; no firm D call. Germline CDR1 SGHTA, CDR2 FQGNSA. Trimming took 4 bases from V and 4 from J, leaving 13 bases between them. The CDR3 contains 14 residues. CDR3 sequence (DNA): TGTGCCAGCAGCTCCCCCCGGGGTTCCTATGGCTACACCTTC. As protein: CASSSPRGSYGYTF.

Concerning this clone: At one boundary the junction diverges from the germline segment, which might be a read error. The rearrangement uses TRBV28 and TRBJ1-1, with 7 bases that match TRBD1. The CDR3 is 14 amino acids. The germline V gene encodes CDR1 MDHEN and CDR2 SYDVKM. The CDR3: CAGSLEHQGAEAFF. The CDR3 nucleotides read TGTGCCGGCAGTTTAGAACATCAGGGGGCTGAAGCTTTCTTT.

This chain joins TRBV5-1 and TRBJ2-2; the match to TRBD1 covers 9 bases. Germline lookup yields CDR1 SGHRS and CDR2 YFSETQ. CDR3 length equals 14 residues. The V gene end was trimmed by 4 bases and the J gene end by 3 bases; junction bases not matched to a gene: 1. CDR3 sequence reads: CASSRQGDTGELFF. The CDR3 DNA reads TGCGCCAGCAGCCGACAGGGGGACACCGGGGAGCTGTTTTTT.

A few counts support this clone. The DNA for the CDR3 is TGCAGCGTTCGCGCCGGGACAGAGGTCGGCTACACCTTC. Translation: CSVRAGTEVGYTF. J is TRBJ1-2 and V is TRBV29-1; 7 bases match TRBD1. The germline V gene encodes CDR1 SQVTM and CDR2 ANQGSEA. V trimming: 5 bases; J trimming: 8 bases; junction bases outside the gene matches: 11. The CDR3 covers 13 residues.

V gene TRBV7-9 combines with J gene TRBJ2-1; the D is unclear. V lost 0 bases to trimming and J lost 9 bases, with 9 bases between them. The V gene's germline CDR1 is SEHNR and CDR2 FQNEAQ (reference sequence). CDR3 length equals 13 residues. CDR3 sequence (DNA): TGTGCCAGCAGCTTAGCCGAGCATCTTGAGCAGTTCTTC. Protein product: CASSLAEHLEQFF. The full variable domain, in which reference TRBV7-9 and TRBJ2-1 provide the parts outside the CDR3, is DTGVSQNPRHKITKRGQNVTFRCDPISEHNRLYWYRQTLGQGPEFLTYFQNEAQLEKSRLLSDRFSAERPKGSFSTLEIQRTEQGDSAMYLCASSLAEHLEQFFGPGTRLTVL.